The rows below give T cell receptor beta chains drawn from one sample of a study of PD-1 blockade in classical Hodgkin lymphoma. Data came from immunoSEQ multiplex PCR; TCRdb stores just in-frame clones and leaves some out. The table records about 39,000 clones, almost 70% of them present only once. Sequenced here: peripheral blood mononuclear cells (PBMCs), sampled before the second cycle of nivolumab. These receptors all stem from a human donor with classical Hodgkin lymphoma. Both conserved end residues are part of each CDR3. Fields, in order: clone size, D gene, V gene, J gene, CDR3 DNA, CDR3 protein. A D gene is named only where the DNA matches it firmly. A clone size is listed for some rows: how often the clone was seen (once, few, many), or a class if it is expanded.

clone size: -; D gene: TRBD1; V gene: TRBV30; J gene: TRBJ2-7; CDR3 DNA: TGTGCGGGGACAGCAGAAGGGACGTCCTACGAGCAGTACTTC; CDR3 protein: CAGTAEGTSYEQYF
clone size: -; D gene: TRBD2; V gene: TRBV11-3; J gene: TRBJ2-2; CDR3 DNA: TGTGCCAGCAGCTCAGGCGGGACTAGCAGCACCGGGGAGCTGTTTTTT; CDR3 protein: CASSSGGTSSTGELFF
clone size: -; D gene: -; V gene: TRBV5-1; J gene: TRBJ1-2; CDR3 DNA: TGCGCCAGCAGCTCAACCAGGGTTTCGGGCTATGGCTACACCTTC; CDR3 protein: CASSSTRVSGYGYTF
clone size: -; D gene: -; V gene: TRBV5-6; J gene: TRBJ2-7; CDR3 DNA: TGTGCCAGCAGCTTACTAGGGAGGAGGTCTAGAGGCGAGCAGTACTTC; CDR3 protein: CASSLLGRRSRGEQYF
clone size: -; D gene: -; V gene: TRBV10-3; J gene: TRBJ2-7; CDR3 DNA: TGTGCCATCAGTGAAGGAGTGGGGCCCTACGAGCAGTACTTC; CDR3 protein: CAISEGVGPYEQYF
clone size: -; D gene: -; V gene: TRBV7-8; J gene: TRBJ1-1; CDR3 DNA: TGTGCCAGCAGCTTAGACATTACCAGGATGAACACTGAAGCTTTCTTT; CDR3 protein: CASSLDITRMNTEAFF
clone size: few; D gene: -; V gene: TRBV23-1; J gene: TRBJ1-5; CDR3 DNA: TGCGCCAGCAGTCCGACCGCTGGGGGCAATCAGCCCCAGCATTTT; CDR3 protein: CASSPTAGGNQPQHF
clone size: -; D gene: -; V gene: TRBV7-3; J gene: TRBJ1-1; CDR3 DNA: TGTGCCAGCAGTTTCGGACAATTGAACACTGAAGCTTTCTTT; CDR3 protein: CASSFGQLNTEAFF
clone size: -; D gene: TRBD2; V gene: TRBV5-6; J gene: TRBJ2-7; CDR3 DNA: TGTGCCAGCAGCTCCAAGTTTGGCACTAGCGGGAACATCTACGAGCAGTACTTC; CDR3 protein: CASSSKFGTSGNIYEQYF
clone size: -; D gene: -; V gene: TRBV2; J gene: TRBJ2-1; CDR3 DNA: TGTGCCAGCAGTAGACTAGTTCTCGATGAGCAGTTCTTC; CDR3 protein: CASSRLVLDEQFF
clone size: -; D gene: -; V gene: TRBV27; J gene: TRBJ1-1; CDR3 DNA: TGTGCCAGCAGTTTATCGTGGCGGATGAACACTGAAGCTTTCTTT; CDR3 protein: CASSLSWRMNTEAFF
clone size: -; D gene: -; V gene: TRBV7-9; J gene: TRBJ1-5; CDR3 DNA: TGTGCCAGCAGCTTCGGATCCCCCACTACCAATCAGCCCCAGCATTTT; CDR3 protein: CASSFGSPTTNQPQHF
clone size: few; D gene: TRBD2; V gene: TRBV28; J gene: TRBJ2-7; CDR3 DNA: TGTGCCAGCAGTTTAGCGGGAGTAAACTACGAGCAGTACTTC; CDR3 protein: CASSLAGVNYEQYF
clone size: -; D gene: TRBD1; V gene: TRBV25-1; J gene: TRBJ1-6; CDR3 DNA: TGTGCCAGCAGTGAATATAAGGGGGGACAGACCCACTTT; CDR3 protein: CASSEYKGGQTHF